This record covers a single T cell receptor beta chain. This clone's antigen is unknown. Base-call qualities are not available, and no considerably larger clone is one nucleotide away. This sample stems from a study of shared clonotypes between healthy human individuals (dated by TCRdb to about 2020). A note on the overall study: A couple of women and three men aged 18 to 49 years were included in the cohort. For each donor, CD4 naive and CD4 memory were each run on three plates, CD8 naive on two plates, and CD8 memory on one plate. To increase sequencing depth and limit assay-specific biases, TCR repertoire library preparation and sequencing were carried out by different laboratories using diverse techniques. The study deeply sequenced blood TCR repertoires of roughly five healthy adults to estimate repertoire size and the extent of clonotype sharing between individuals. Each donor's leukapheresis produced roughly between about 0.85 and 10 billion PBMCs.

CDR1 and CDR2 are read off the germline V gene as MDHEN and SYDVKM. V drops 5 bases and J drops 2 bases, leaving 14 bases in between. The CDR3 measures 15 amino acids from cysteine to phenylalanine. Only CDR3 DNA is held: 45 bases, read in frame from base 1. Summary of the overall study and its limitations: Across several donors, roughly 5.4% of naive CD4, roughly 3.4% of naive CD8, roughly 2.2% of memory CD4, and roughly 0.4% of memory CD8 clonotypes were shared. Compared with non-shared clonotypes, the clonotypes found in all four sorted-subset donors had higher generation probabilities. Pairwise subsampling led to the expectation that sequencing depth would affect the degree of clonotype sharing among donors. Because the study included a small number of donors, the genetic and exposure-history diversity represented was limited. Even with the large sequencing depth, rarefaction of the sorted-subset datasets indicated that sequencing was incomplete. Naive subsets generally had larger estimated clonotype richness than memory subsets did. Sampling was restricted to blood, and TCR repertoires in tissue are likely to differ from TCR repertoires in blood.

The donors were healthy, HIV-negative adults who had no recently reported acute infections or vaccinations. Every donor was a Caucasian adult residing in Nashville, Tennessee, USA. CD4+ T cells were enriched by magnetic negative selection; naive cells were then positively selected on CD45RA, and the negative fraction formed the memory subset. After blood collection by leukapheresis, PBMCs were isolated using Ficoll-Histopaque density gradient centrifugation and then cryopreserved in the vapor phase of liquid nitrogen. Analytical flow cytometry was used to check the purity and quantity of every magnetically sorted T cell population. Each sorted fraction had its genomic DNA isolated and then quantified by UV absorbance on a Nanodrop 2000c. Using the deep immunoSEQ assay, TCR CDR3 regions were amplified from genomic DNA by multiplex PCR. Genomic DNA extracted from each cell subset was distributed evenly over all wells of several immunoSEQ 96-well plates, and each plate served as one replicate. Each replicate PCR for sorted subsets received roughly 200 ng genomic DNA, equal to tens of thousands of T cell genomes. The purified libraries were quantified using a Qubit 3.0 fluorometer, sized with a Bioanalyzer 2100, and then quantified again using the KAPA Library Quantification kit. Each immunoSEQ 96-well plate was sequenced on its own single-read 150-cycle Illumina NextSeq 550 flow cell. Under the source paper's analysis protocol: Because the immunoSEQ output included only junctional sequences and no quality scores, the filtering could not be the same as the filtering used for full-length reads. Sequences were annotated with PyIR, a Python wrapper for IgBLAST v1.9, using IMGT germline references to assign V/J genes and CDR3. Reads were removed for weak V/J assignments (E-value above 1e-6), missing CDR3, stop codons, out-of-frame junctions, or ambiguous translated residues. V3J clonotypes were defined as sequences sharing the same inferred V gene, J gene, and CDR3 amino acid sequence. The percentage overlap between two repertoires was calculated by dividing the number of shared unique clonotypes by the size of the smaller repertoire. Three approaches were used to assess repertoire richness: RTK rarefaction, the Chao1 estimator, and Recon v2.1 estimates of unobserved clonotypes. Generation probabilities were computed with OLGA for all TCRbeta clonotypes obtained by the gDNA method from several donors. The immuneACCESS repertoire file appears here via TCRdb, limited to in-frame rearrangements. These files lack a portion of the clones; in checked studies, under half of the deficit traces to unresolved V genes, and the cause of the others is not known. V, J and clone size derive from that table, while D and trimming were established from the DNA sequence. The sample table records roughly 2,500,000 clones; 93% of these occur just once. Approximately 0.36% of the sample comes from the top ten.

The V and J segments used are TRBV28 and TRBJ2-3; the D segment could be TRBD1, given 5 matching bases. The sequencing sample was made of naive CD4+ T cells from PBMCs. The cell subset or site tag for this specimen amounts to: CD45RA+ positively selected. This TCR derives from a young man in good health. Some clones in this sample may be carry-over from other donors' samples. The DNA is as follows: TGTGCCAGCAGTACCCGACAGACCACCACAGATACGCAGTATTTT. Its translation is CASSTRQTTTDTQYF.